This T cell receptor beta chain was observed in a study of shared clonotypes between healthy human individuals. The overall study: Three CD4 naive, three CD4 memory, two CD8 naive and one CD8 memory plate were used per donor.

Study-wide findings and caveats: Shared clonotypes: roughly 5% naive CD4, 3% to 3.5% naive CD8, 2.3% memory CD4, about 0.41% memory CD8. Only blood samples were collected, and tissue repertoires likely differ.

Genomic DNA belonging to each subset was distributed in equal measure over several immunoSEQ plates. Sequencing used immunoSEQ multiplex PCR; TCRdb keeps in-frame clones, though not all of them. The sample carries about 600,000 clones, more than 95% recorded once. Concerning this clone: Its antigen is not identified.

Trimming removed 2 bases at V and 1 base at J, with 11 bases between. Germline CDR1 reads MNHNY; CDR2 reads SVGAGI (reference sequence). The CDR3 spans 15 residues. In the naive CD8 group, cells lacked CD45RO and were positively selected for CCR7, so terminally differentiated effector memory CD45RA+ cells were left out. The chain links TRBV6-6 to TRBJ1-1; D not certain. The sequencing input was naive CD8+ T cells sorted from blood. The origin of this receptor is a young man in good health. The CDR3 reads CASSYEPSTNTEAFF. The CDR3 coding sequence is TGTGCCAGCAGTTACGAACCCTCGACGAACACTGAAGCTTTCTTT.